Listed below are T cell receptor beta chains from one sample, sequenced in a study of blood T cells in healthy people across ages. TCRdb itself ran the 5' RACE reads through MiXCR, one entry per CDR3 protein. This repertoire shows about 570,000 distinct CDR3 sequences, about 28% found once; its top ten account for 3% to 4%. The sample was also linked to a second study, of T cells of mothers and their children.

Sample: blood. These receptors came from a boy younger than 10 in good health. Each CDR3 is given with its conserved first and last residue. Fields, in order: J gene, V gene, CDR3 protein.

>NA|TRBV7-2
CASSLLATTDNEQFF
>TRBJ2-6|TRBV28
CASSFIGQTLRANVLTF
>TRBJ2-5|TRBV4-1
CASSQGTRQETQYF
>NA|TRBV5-1
CASSFHGRDSYEQYF
>TRBJ2-2|TRBV5-1
CASSFPAGSRGELFF
>TRBJ1-2|TRBV6-6
CASRAGTGAPGYTF
>TRBJ2-1|TRBV11-2
CASSPPSRGLPKGSYNEQFF
>TRBJ2-2|TRBV11-2
CASSFGAARWTGELFF
>TRBJ2-5|TRBV5-1
CASSNREQETQYF
>TRBJ2-4|TRBV29-1
CSVEDQGVKRAQHF
>TRBJ2-5|TRBV7-9
CASNRGVETQYF
>TRBJ1-2|TRBV3-1
CASSQVTTGDYGYTF
>TRBJ1-1|TRBV20-1
CSAGKWGMNTEAFF
>TRBJ2-7|TRBV7-6
CASSREGGAGYEQYF